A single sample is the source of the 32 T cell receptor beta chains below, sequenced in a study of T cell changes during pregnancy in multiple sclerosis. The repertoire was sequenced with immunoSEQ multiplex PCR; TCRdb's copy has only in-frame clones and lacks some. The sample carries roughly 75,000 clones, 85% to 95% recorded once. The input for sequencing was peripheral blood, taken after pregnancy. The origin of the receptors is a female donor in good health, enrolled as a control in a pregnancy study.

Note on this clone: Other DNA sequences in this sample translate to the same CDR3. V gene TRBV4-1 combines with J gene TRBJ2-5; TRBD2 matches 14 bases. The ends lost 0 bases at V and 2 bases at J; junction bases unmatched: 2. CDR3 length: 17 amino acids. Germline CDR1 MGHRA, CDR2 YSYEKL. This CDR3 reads CASSQDRLAGGQETQYF. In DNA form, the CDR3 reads TGCGCCAGCAGCCAAGATAGACTAGCGGGAGGGCAAGAGACCCAGTACTTC.

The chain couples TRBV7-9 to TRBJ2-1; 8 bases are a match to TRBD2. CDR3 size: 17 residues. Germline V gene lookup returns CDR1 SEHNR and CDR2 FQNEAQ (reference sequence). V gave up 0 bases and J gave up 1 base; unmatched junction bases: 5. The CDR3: CASSLARRGESYNEQFF. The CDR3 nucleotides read TGTGCCAGCAGCTTAGCTAGGCGGGGGGAATCCTACAATGAGCAGTTCTTC.

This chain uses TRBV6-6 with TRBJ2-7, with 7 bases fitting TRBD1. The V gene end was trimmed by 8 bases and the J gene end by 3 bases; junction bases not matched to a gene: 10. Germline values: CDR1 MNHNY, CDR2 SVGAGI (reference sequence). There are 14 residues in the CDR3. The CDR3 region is CASAGTGEIYEQYF. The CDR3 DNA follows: TGTGCCAGCGCTGGTACAGGGGAGATCTACGAGCAGTACTTC.

The CDR3 coding sequence is TGTGCCAGCAGTTCACAGGGATATGAGCAGTTCTTC. It is translated as CASSSQGYEQFF. The V gene is TRBV28, the J gene TRBJ2-1; D is perhaps TRBD1 (6 bases). The CDR3 spans 12 residues. CDR1 is MDHEN and CDR2 is SYDVKM in the germline V gene. V lost 4 bases and J 8 bases, leaving 9 bases between the germline ends.

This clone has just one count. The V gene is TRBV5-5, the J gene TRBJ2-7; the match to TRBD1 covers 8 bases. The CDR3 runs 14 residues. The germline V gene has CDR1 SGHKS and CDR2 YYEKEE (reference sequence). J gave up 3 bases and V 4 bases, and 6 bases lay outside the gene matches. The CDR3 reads CASSRDRTYYEQYF. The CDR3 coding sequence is TGTGCCAGCAGCCGGGACAGGACATACTACGAGCAGTACTTC. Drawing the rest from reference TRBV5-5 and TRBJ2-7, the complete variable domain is DAGVTQSPTHLIKTRGQQVTLRCSPISGHKSVSWYQQVLGQGPQFIFQYYEKEERGRGNFPDRFSARQFPNYSSELNVNALLLGDSALYLCASSRDRTYYEQYFGPGTRLTVT.

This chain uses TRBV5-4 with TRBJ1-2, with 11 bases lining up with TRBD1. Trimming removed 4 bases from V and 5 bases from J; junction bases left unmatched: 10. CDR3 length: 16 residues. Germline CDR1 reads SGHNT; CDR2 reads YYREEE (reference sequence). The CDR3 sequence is CASSPGWTGGGYGYTF. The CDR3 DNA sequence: TGTGCCAGCAGCCCTGGTTGGACAGGGGGCGGGTATGGCTACACCTTC.

CDR3 nucleotide sequence: TGTGCCAGCAGGGTAGCGGGGGCCTCCTACAATGAGCAGTTCTTC. It yields the protein CASRVAGASYNEQFF. The chain employs TRBV6-1 and TRBJ2-1, with TRBD2 matching over 9 bases. The CDR3 spans 15 residues. V gave up 6 bases and J gave up 0 bases; unmatched junction bases: 3. Germline V gene sequence: CDR1 MNHNS, CDR2 SASEGT.

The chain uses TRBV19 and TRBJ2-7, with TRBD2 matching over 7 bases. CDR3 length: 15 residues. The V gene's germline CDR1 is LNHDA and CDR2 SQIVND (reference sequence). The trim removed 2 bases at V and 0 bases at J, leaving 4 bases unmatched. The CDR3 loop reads CASSISAGSSYEQYF. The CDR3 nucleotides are TGTGCCAGTAGTATATCAGCGGGGAGCTCCTACGAGCAGTACTTC. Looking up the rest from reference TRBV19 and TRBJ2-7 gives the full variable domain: DGGITQSPKYLFRKEGQNVTLSCEQNLNHDAMYWYRQDPGQGLRLIYYSQIVNDFQKGDIAEGYSVSREKKESFPLTVTSAQKNPTAFYLCASSISAGSSYEQYFGPGTRLTVT.

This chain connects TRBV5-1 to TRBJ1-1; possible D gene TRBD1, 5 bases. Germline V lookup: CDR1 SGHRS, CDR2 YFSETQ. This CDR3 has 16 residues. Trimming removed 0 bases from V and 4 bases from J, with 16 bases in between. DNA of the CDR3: TGCGCCAGCAGCTTGGGTGTCCGTGGGGGAGGCACTGAAGCTTTCTTT. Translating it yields CASSLGVRGGGTEAFF.

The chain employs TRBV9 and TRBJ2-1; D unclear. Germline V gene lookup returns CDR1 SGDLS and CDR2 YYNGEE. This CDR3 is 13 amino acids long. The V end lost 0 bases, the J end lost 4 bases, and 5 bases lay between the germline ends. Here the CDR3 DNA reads TGTGCCAGCAGCGTAGAACTGTACAATGAGCAGTTCTTC. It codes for CASSVELYNEQFF.

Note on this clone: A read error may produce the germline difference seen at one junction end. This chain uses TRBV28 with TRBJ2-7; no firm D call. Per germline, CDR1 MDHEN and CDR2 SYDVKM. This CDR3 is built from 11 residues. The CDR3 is CASSLNEDFCF. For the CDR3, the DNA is TGTGCCAGCAGTTTAAATGAAGACTTCTGCTTC.

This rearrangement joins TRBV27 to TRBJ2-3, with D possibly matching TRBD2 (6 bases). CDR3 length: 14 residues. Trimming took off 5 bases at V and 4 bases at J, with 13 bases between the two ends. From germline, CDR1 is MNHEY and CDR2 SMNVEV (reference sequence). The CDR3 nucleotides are TGTGCCAGCAGTCGGGGGTTCCGGGCAGATACGCAGTATTTT. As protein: CASSRGFRADTQYF.

The chain's CDR3 is CASSGLQGLSDGYTF. The CDR3 nucleotides are TGTGCCAGCAGCGGGCTACAGGGCCTCTCTGATGGCTACACCTTC. The chain is built from TRBV4-2 and TRBJ1-2; D is perhaps TRBD1 (6 bases). V was shortened by 5 bases and J by 6 bases, with 19 bases between the two germline ends. Germline CDR1 LGHNA, CDR2 YNFKEQ. This CDR3 region has 15 residues.

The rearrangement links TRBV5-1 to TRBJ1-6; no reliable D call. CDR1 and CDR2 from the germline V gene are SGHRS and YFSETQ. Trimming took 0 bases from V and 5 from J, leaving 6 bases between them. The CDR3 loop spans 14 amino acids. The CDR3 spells CASSLGEHNSPLHF. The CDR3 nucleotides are TGCGCCAGCAGCTTGGGAGAACATAATTCACCCCTCCACTTT.

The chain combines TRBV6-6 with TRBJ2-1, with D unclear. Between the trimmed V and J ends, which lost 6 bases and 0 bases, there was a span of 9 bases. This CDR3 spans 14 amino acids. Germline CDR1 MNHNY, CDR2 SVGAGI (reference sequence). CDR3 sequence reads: CASRRSYSYNEQFF. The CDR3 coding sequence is TGTGCCAGCAGACGGAGCTACTCCTACAATGAGCAGTTCTTC.

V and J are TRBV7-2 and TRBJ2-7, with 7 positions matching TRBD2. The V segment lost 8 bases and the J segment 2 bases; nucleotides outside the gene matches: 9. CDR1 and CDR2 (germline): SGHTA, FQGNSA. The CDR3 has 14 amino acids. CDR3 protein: CASRAAGVPYEQYF. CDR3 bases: TGTGCCAGCCGGGCTGCGGGGGTCCCCTACGAGCAGTACTTC.

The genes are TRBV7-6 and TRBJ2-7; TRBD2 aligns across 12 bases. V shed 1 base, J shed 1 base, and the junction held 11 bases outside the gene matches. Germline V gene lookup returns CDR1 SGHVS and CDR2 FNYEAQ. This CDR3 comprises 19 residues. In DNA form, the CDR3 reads TGTGCCAGCAGCTTAGTCCCGGGACTAGCGGGTACCCCATCCTACGAGCAGTACTTC. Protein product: CASSLVPGLAGTPSYEQYF. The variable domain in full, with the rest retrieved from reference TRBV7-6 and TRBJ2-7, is GAGVSQSPRYKVTKRGQDVALRCDPISGHVSLYWYRQALGQGPEFLTYFNYEAQQDKSGLPNDRFSAERPEGSISTLTIQRTEQRDSAMYRCASSLVPGLAGTPSYEQYFGPGTRLTVT.

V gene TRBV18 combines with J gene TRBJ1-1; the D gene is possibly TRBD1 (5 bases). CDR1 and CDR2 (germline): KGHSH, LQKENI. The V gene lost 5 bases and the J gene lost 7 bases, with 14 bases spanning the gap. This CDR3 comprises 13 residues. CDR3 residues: CASSVGVNGEAFF. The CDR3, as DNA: TGTGCCAGCTCAGTAGGGGTGAACGGTGAAGCTTTCTTT.

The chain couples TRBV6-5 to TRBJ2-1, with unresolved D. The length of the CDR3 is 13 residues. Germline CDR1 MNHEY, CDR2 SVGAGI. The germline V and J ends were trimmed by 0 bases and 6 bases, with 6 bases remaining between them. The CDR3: CASSYSGANEQFF. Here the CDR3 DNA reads TGTGCCAGCAGTTACTCAGGAGCCAATGAGCAGTTCTTC.

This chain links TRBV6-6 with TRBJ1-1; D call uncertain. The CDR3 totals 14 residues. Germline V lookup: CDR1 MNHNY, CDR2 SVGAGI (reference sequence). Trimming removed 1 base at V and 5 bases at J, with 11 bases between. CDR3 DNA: TGTGCCAGCAGTTACTATCGAGCGGGGACTGAAGCTTTCTTT. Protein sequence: CASSYYRAGTEAFF.

CDR3 in amino acids: CASSSGLAGGAEQFF. Written as DNA, the CDR3 is TGTGCCAGCAGCTCAGGACTAGCGGGCGGGGCCGAGCAGTTCTTC. The chain uses TRBV27 and TRBJ2-1; 11 nucleotides agree with TRBD2. CDR1 is MNHEY, CDR2 SMNVEV, per germline (reference sequence). This CDR3 is 15 amino acids long. J was trimmed by 10 bases and V by 6 bases; bases with no gene match: 11.

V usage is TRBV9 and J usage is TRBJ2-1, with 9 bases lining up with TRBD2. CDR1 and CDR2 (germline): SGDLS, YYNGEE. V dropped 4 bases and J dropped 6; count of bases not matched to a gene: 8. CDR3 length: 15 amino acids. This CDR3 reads CASSPLGLASNEQFF. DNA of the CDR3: TGTGCCAGCAGCCCCCTGGGACTAGCTAGCAATGAGCAGTTCTTC. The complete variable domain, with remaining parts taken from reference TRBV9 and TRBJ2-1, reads DSGVTQTPKHLITATGQRVTLRCSPRSGDLSVYWYQQSLDQGLQFLIQYYNGEERAKGNILERFSAQQFPDLHSELNLSSLELGDSALYFCASSPLGLASNEQFFGPGTRLTVL.

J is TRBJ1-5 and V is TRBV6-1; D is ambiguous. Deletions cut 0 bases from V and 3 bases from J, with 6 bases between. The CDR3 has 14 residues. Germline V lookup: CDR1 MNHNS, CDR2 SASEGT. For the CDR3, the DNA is TGTGCCAGCAGTGAAGCTGTTAACAATCAGCCCCAGCATTTT. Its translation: CASSEAVNNQPQHF.

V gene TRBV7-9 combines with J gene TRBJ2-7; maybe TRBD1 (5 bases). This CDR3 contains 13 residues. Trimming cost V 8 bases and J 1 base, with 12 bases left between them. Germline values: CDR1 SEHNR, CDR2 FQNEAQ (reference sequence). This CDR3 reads CASGTAGSYEQYF. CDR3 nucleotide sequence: TGTGCCAGCGGCACAGCAGGGTCCTACGAGCAGTACTTC.

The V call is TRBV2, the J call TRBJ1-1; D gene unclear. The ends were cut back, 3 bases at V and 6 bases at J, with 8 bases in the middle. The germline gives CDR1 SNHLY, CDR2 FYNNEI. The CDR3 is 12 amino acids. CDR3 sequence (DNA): TGTGCCAGCAGTGAGGGCTCAGCTGAAGCTTTCTTT. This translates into CASSEGSAEAFF.

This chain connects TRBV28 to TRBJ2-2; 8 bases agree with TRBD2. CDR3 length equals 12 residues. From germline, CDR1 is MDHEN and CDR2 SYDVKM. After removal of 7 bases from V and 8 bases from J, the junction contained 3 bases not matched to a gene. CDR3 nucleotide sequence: TGTGCCAGCAAGAGCGGGGGTGGGGAGCTGTTTTTT. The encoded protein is CASKSGGGELFF.

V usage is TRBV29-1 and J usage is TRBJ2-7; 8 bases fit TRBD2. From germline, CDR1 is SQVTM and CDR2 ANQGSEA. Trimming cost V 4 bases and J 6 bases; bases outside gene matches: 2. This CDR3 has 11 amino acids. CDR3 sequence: CSVGAGGEQYF. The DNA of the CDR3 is TGCAGCGTTGGGGCGGGGGGCGAGCAGTACTTC.

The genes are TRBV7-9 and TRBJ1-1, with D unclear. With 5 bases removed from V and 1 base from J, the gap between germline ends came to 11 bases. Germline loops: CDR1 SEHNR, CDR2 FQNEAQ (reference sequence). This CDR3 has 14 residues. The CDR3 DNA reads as TGTGCCAGCAGCCCGCGACATCAGAACACTGAAGCTTTCTTT. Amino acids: CASSPRHQNTEAFF.

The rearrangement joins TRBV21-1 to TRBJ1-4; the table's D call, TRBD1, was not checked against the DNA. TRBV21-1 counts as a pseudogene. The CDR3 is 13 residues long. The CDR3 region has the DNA TGTGCCAGCCGGGACAGGTCTAGTGAAAAACTGTTTTTT. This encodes CASRDRSSEKLFF.

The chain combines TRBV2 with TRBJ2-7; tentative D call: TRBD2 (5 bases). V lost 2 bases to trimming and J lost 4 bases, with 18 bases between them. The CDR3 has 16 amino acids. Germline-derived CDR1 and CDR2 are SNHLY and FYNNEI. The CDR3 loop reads CASSERYVGAKYEQYF. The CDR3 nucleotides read TGTGCCAGCAGTGAACGTTACGTGGGAGCGAAATACGAGCAGTACTTC.

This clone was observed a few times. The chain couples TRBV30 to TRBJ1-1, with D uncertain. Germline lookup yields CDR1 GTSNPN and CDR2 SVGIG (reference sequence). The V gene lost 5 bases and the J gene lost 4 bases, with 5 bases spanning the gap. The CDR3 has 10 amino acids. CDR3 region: CAWGATEAFF. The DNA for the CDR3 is TGTGCCTGGGGAGCCACTGAAGCTTTCTTT.

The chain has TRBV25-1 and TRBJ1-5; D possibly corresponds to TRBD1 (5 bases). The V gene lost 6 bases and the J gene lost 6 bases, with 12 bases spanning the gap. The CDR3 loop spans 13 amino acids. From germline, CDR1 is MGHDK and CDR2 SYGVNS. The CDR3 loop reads CASRGPGPQPQHF. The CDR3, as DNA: TGTGCCAGCAGAGGACCAGGGCCTCAGCCCCAGCATTTT.